Following are 22 T cell receptor beta chains from one sample sequenced in a study of CD8+CD57+ T cells in acquired aplastic anemia. Profiles of TCR beta VDJ and CDR3 were generated from a genomic DNA template. In TCRdb, the reads were re-called with MiXCR into one record per CDR3 protein. Of about 40,000 distinct CDR3 sequences in the sample, 60% to 70% were seen once. The patients chosen for sequencing had shown expansion of CD8+CD57+ cells (detected by flow cytometry). Sequencing was carried out using sorted CD4+, CD8+, or CD8+CD57+ T cells (not recorded which) from PBMCs. Every receptor here comes from a human donor with aplastic anemia.

This rearrangement joins TRBV24-1 to TRBJ1-2; D is ambiguous. The CDR3 extends over 16 amino acids. The V end lost 4 bases, the J end lost 4 bases, and 18 bases lay between the germline ends. Germline lookup yields CDR1 KGHDR and CDR2 SFDVKD. CDR3 in DNA: TGTGCCACCAGTGAGCTAGGGCCAGCTCCAATCTATGGCTACACCTTC. Translating gives CATSELGPAPIYGYTF.

In its sample, this clonotype was seen a few times. The rearrangement uses TRBV15 and TRBJ2-5; D perhaps matches TRBD2 (5 bases). The ends were cut back, 6 bases at V and 5 bases at J, with 16 bases in the middle. This CDR3 comprises 14 residues. Per germline, CDR1 LNHNV and CDR2 YYDKDF (reference sequence). The CDR3 nucleotides read TGTGCCACCAGACGGACGGGATTTGAGGAGACCCAGTACTTC. Protein product: CATRRTGFEETQYF.

The J gene is TRBJ2-5, the V gene TRBV24-1; D is undetermined. With 3 bases removed from V and 7 bases from J, the gap between germline ends came to 14 bases. CDR3 length equals 14 residues. Germline lookup yields CDR1 KGHDR and CDR2 SFDVKD. In nucleotides, the CDR3 is TGTGCCACCAGTGATCTACAAAGGAAGGGGACCCAGTACTTC. This encodes CATSDLQRKGTQYF.

The V gene is TRBV30, the J gene TRBJ2-7; D gene uncertain. CDR3 length: 11 residues. Germline CDR1 and CDR2: GTSNPN and SVGIG (reference sequence). Trimming removed 8 bases at V and 1 base at J, with 9 bases between. CDR3 loop: CARKESYEQYF. Here the CDR3 DNA reads TGTGCCAGGAAAGAATCCTACGAGCAGTACTTC. The full variable domain, in which reference TRBV30 and TRBJ2-7 provide the parts outside the CDR3, is SQTIHQWPATLVQPVGSPLSLECTVEGTSNPNLYWYRQAAGRGLQLLFYSVGIGQISSEVPQNLSASRPQDRQFILSSKKLLLSDSGFYLCARKESYEQYFGPGTRLTVT.

This clonotype was counted only a few times. A much larger clone lies a single base off, so this may be a read error. V is TRBV6-4 and J is TRBJ2-1; D not certain. CDR1 MRHNA and CDR2 SNTAGT come from the germline V gene. The CDR3 length is 15 residues. Trimming removed 2 bases from V and 0 bases from J, with 8 bases in between. The CDR3 DNA follows: TGTGCCAGCAGTGACGACTCAAGCTCCTACAATGAGCAGTTCTTC. It is translated as CASSDDSSSYNEQFF.

The rearrangement joins TRBV25-1 to TRBJ2-7; 9 bases agree with TRBD1. In germline, CDR1 is MGHDK, CDR2 SYGVNS. V lost 3 bases, J lost 6 bases, and 9 bases stayed unmatched. CDR3 length equals 15 residues. The DNA for the CDR3 is TGTGCCAGCAGTGACCTCGCCGGGACAGGGACCGAGCAGTACTTC. Protein: CASSDLAGTGTEQYF.

This clonotype was counted a few times. One base away lies a much larger clone, so this may be a sequencing read error. The gene calls are TRBV7-6 and TRBJ1-3; weak D call: TRBD1 (5 bases). Germline CDR1 is SGHVS and CDR2 is FNYEAQ. The CDR3 length is 18 residues. CDR3 nucleotides: TGTGCCGGCAGCTCCCCGGAAACGGGGGAAGGGTTTGGAAACACCATATATTTT. Protein sequence: CAGSSPETGEGFGNTIYF. The whole variable domain, remainder taken from reference TRBV7-6 and TRBJ1-3, is GAGVSQSPRYKVTKRGQDVALRCDPISGHVSLYWYRQALGQGPEFLTYFNYEAQQDKSGLPNDRFSAERPEGSISTLTIQRTEQRDSAMYRCAGSSPETGEGFGNTIYFGEGSWLTVV.

This clonotype has just one count. The chain is built from TRBV6-1 and TRBJ2-3, with TRBD2 matching over 8 bases. Germline CDR1 and CDR2: MNHNS and SASEGT. The V segment lost 6 bases and the J segment 1 base; nucleotides outside the gene matches: 9. This CDR3 spans 16 amino acids. The CDR3 sequence: CASSFRAGGRTDTQYF. The CDR3 coding sequence is TGTGCCAGCAGCTTTCGGGCGGGGGGACGCACAGATACGCAGTATTTT.

V usage is TRBV20-1 and J usage is TRBJ1-2, with TRBD1 as a possible D gene (5 bases). Trimming pared 6 bases from V and 1 base from J, leaving 12 bases between. Per the germline V gene, CDR1 is DFQATT and CDR2 is SNEGSKA (reference sequence). This CDR3 has 13 residues. The CDR3 DNA reads as TGCAGTGCCCTCCTCGACAGTAACTATGGCTACACCTTC. It translates to CSALLDSNYGYTF.

This clonotype was recorded many times. A much larger clone lies a single base off, so this may be a read error. The CDR3 bases are TGTGCCAGCAGTCCAGAGGGAATGGGCAATCGGCCCCAGCATTTT. Translation: CASSPEGMGNRPQHF. The chain combines TRBV2 with TRBJ1-5, with D hard to call. The CDR3 covers 15 residues. Germline values: CDR1 SNHLY, CDR2 FYNNEI.

There are many counts of this clonotype. The chain links TRBV12-3 or TRBV12-4 to TRBJ2-2; a possible D gene is TRBD2 (5 bases). V gave up 6 bases and J gave up 0 bases, with 17 bases separating them. The CDR3 loop spans 17 amino acids. The DNA of the CDR3 is TGTGCCAGCAGGGGAGTCGTAGCGTGGGCGAACACCGGGGAGCTGTTTTTT. Residues: CASRGVVAWANTGELFF.

This clonotype was detected only once. This sequence joins TRBV6-1 and TRBJ1-5, with D possibly TRBD1 on 5 matching bases. The CDR3 has 14 residues. Germline assignment: CDR1 MNHNS and CDR2 SASEGT. Trimming took 9 bases from V and 2 from J, leaving 14 bases between them. DNA for the CDR3: TGTGCCAGTAGCAGGGAGAGGGGCAATCAGCCCCAGCATTTT. Translated, it gives CASSRERGNQPQHF.

The rearrangement uses TRBV15 and TRBJ2-1; 14 nucleotides match TRBD2. Trimming took 5 bases from V and 10 from J; bases not matched to a gene: 7. The CDR3 is 15 amino acids. Per germline, CDR1 LNHNV and CDR2 YYDKDF (reference sequence). DNA of the CDR3: TGTGCCACCAGCGGGCCGACTAGCGGGAGGGGCGAGCAGTTCTTC. Its protein product is CATSGPTSGRGEQFF.

Concerning this clonotype: The junction differs from germline at one of its ends, possibly a read error. This chain joins TRBV19 and TRBJ1-3; no reliable D call. The CDR3 length is 14 residues. Germline CDR1 and CDR2: LNHDA and SQIVND (reference sequence). The chain's CDR3 is CASRNELTGNTICF. Written as DNA, the CDR3 is TGTGCCAGTAGGAACGAGTTGACTGGAAACACCATATGTTTT.

The chain recombines TRBV6-5 with TRBJ2-7; TRBD1 agrees at 7 bases. The CDR3 contains 15 residues. J lost 3 bases, V lost 2 bases, and 7 bases had no gene match. Germline V gene lookup returns CDR1 MNHEY and CDR2 SVGAGI. The CDR3 loop is CASSYPRGQYYEQYF. The DNA for the CDR3 is TGTGCCAGCAGTTACCCCCGGGGACAGTACTACGAGCAGTACTTC.

The chain carries TRBV15 and TRBJ2-3, with D uncertain. Germline V lookup: CDR1 LNHNV, CDR2 YYDKDF (reference sequence). The CDR3 is 14 amino acids. The ends were cut back, 3 bases at V and 0 bases at J, with 7 bases in the middle. CDR3 amino acids: CATSSTTSTDTQYF. In nucleotides, the CDR3 is TGTGCCACCAGCAGCACTACTAGCACAGATACGCAGTATTTT.

The chain carries TRBV29-1 and TRBJ2-7; D may be TRBD1 (6 bases). This CDR3 spans 12 amino acids. The V and J ends lost 4 bases and 3 bases respectively, with 10 bases between them. Per the germline V gene, CDR1 is SQVTM and CDR2 is ANQGSEA. For the CDR3, the DNA is TGCAGCGTTGGAACAGGGTTCTACGAGCAGTACTTC. Translating it yields CSVGTGFYEQYF.

This clonotype has just one count. V usage is TRBV15 and J usage is TRBJ2-7, with TRBD1 as a possible D gene (6 bases). V was clipped by 4 bases and J by 9 bases, with 16 bases between them. CDR3 length: 13 amino acids. From germline, CDR1 is LNHNV and CDR2 YYDKDF (reference sequence). CDR3: CATSIGQFDGQYF. The CDR3 DNA is TGTGCCACCAGCATCGGACAGTTCGACGGGCAGTACTTC.

This clonotype was counted between two and nine times. The V and J genes are TRBV28 and TRBJ2-7; 8 bases map to TRBD1. CDR1 is MDHEN and CDR2 is SYDVKM in the germline V gene. The junction had 12 bases not matched to a gene; V was cut back by 5 bases and J by 0 bases. The CDR3 spans 17 residues. DNA for the CDR3: TGTGCCAGCAGTAGTTCGATCAGGGGGCGAAGCTCCTACGAGCAGTACTTC. Translating gives CASSSSIRGRSSYEQYF.

This clonotype has more than one count but fewer than ten. This chain's CDR3 is CASSPLRTGRSGANVLTF. DNA of the CDR3: TGTGCCAGCAGCCCATTAAGGACAGGTCGCTCTGGGGCCAACGTCCTGACTTTC. This chain joins TRBV14 and TRBJ2-6, with 7 nucleotides matching TRBD1. This CDR3 has 18 residues. Germline CDR1 and CDR2: SGHDN and FVKESK. The V and J ends lost 4 bases and 0 bases, in that order; junction bases with no gene match: 9.

This clonotype is termed medium-sized. The V call is TRBV7-9, the J call TRBJ2-7; 8 bases match TRBD2. CDR1 SEHNR and CDR2 FQNEAQ come from the germline V gene (reference sequence). CDR3 size: 13 residues. The V segment lost 5 bases and the J segment 7 bases; nucleotides outside the gene matches: 7. Here the CDR3 DNA reads TGTGCCAGCAGCCCCGGGACTAGGGGTGAGCAGTACTTC. Protein: CASSPGTRGEQYF.

V is TRBV19 and J is TRBJ1-6; D is unresolved. CDR1 is LNHDA and CDR2 is SQIVND in the germline V gene (reference sequence). Trimming pared 3 bases from V and 13 bases from J, leaving 16 bases between. This CDR3 region has 14 residues. The CDR3 coding sequence is TGTGCCAGTAGTATGTCGTCTTGGGGTTCGCCCCTCCACTTT. Its protein is CASSMSSWGSPLHF.